Below are 29 T cell receptor beta chains sequenced from a single sample in a study of CD8+ T cells in alopecia areata. Isolated RNA was reverse transcribed into cDNA used as the sequencing template. Repertoires were generated with immunoSEQ multiplex PCR, while TCRdb's copy carries only in-frame clones and drops some. The table shows some 180,000 clones, with approximately 50% occurring only once. Stated treatment: oral pan-JAK inhibitor, 5-10 mg twice daily. The sequences come from CD8+ T cells sorted from blood, collected around week 54, from a patient treated with tofacitinib. The receptors here all came from a human donor with alopecia areata.

CDR3 nucleotide sequence: TGTGCCAGCAGCGCAGGACAGGGGCTGCCTAGCAATCAGCCCCAGCATTTT. Translated: CASSAGQGLPSNQPQHF. The V call is TRBV9, the J call TRBJ1-5; 9 bases fit TRBD1. The germline V gene encodes CDR1 SGDLS and CDR2 YYNGEE. The CDR3 loop spans 17 amino acids. The trim removed 3 bases at V and 0 bases at J, leaving 7 bases unmatched.

The chain carries TRBV10-3 and TRBJ2-1, with D hard to call. V lost 0 bases and J 5 bases, leaving 17 bases between the germline ends. Germline assignment: CDR1 ENHRY and CDR2 SYGVKD. The CDR3 runs to 17 residues. The CDR3 sequence is CAISESKSRSLNNEQFF. The CDR3 coding sequence is TGTGCCATCAGTGAGTCGAAGAGCCGAAGCCTCAACAATGAGCAGTTCTTC.

This clone was picked up a small number of times. J is TRBJ2-2 and V is TRBV10-3; TRBD1 might be the D (6 bases). V was trimmed by 7 bases and J by 3 bases, leaving 18 bases between them. The CDR3 is made up of 16 amino acids. Germline CDR1 is ENHRY and CDR2 is SYGVKD. CDR3 residues: CAITEGPAGDTGELFF. CDR3 nucleotide sequence: TGTGCCATCACCGAGGGTCCAGCAGGGGACACCGGGGAGCTGTTTTTT.

The chain is built from TRBV13 and TRBJ2-5, with TRBD2 matching over 7 bases. J was trimmed by 5 bases and V by 1 base; bases with no gene match: 4. Germline V gives CDR1 PRHDT, CDR2 FYEKMQ (reference sequence). The length of the CDR3 is 14 residues. The CDR3 nucleotides are TGTGCCAGCAGCTTAGTCGGGGGAGGGGAGACCCAGTACTTC. This codes for CASSLVGGGETQYF.

The table lists this clone with a few counts. This rearrangement joins TRBV10-3 to TRBJ2-1; maybe TRBD1 (6 bases). The CDR3 contains 12 residues. In germline, CDR1 is ENHRY, CDR2 SYGVKD. V lost 7 bases and J 7 bases, leaving 11 bases between the germline ends. The CDR3, as DNA: TGTGCCATCACCGAAGGGGGAAATGAGCAGTTCTTC. This codes for CAITEGGNEQFF.

This clone was observed a few times. This chain joins TRBV11-2 and TRBJ2-5, with D possibly being TRBD1 (6 bases). From germline, CDR1 is SGHAT and CDR2 FQNNGV. The CDR3 runs 15 residues. Trimming left V 2 bases short and J 5 bases short, with 15 bases between. This chain's CDR3 is CASSLFPGQTETQYF. CDR3 coding DNA: TGTGCCAGCAGCTTATTCCCGGGACAAACCGAGACCCAGTACTTC.

The gene calls are TRBV30 and TRBJ2-1, with 7 bases identical to TRBD2. This CDR3 is built from 11 residues. J lost 5 bases, V lost 8 bases, and 3 bases had no gene match. The germline V gene has CDR1 GTSNPN and CDR2 SVGIG (reference sequence). This chain's CDR3 is CALGGDNEQFF. The CDR3 DNA reads as TGTGCCCTGGGAGGGGACAATGAGCAGTTCTTC.

The chain has TRBV15 and TRBJ1-4; 9 positions agree with TRBD1. Germline CDR1 is LNHNV and CDR2 is YYDKDF (reference sequence). V was clipped by 5 bases and J by 5 bases; unmatched bases: 0. The CDR3 loop spans 13 amino acids. The CDR3 sequence: CATSGQGNEKLFF. The CDR3 DNA sequence: TGTGCCACCAGCGGACAGGGGAATGAAAAACTGTTTTTT.

This chain connects TRBV15 to TRBJ2-7, with 9 nucleotides matching TRBD2. The CDR3 runs to 14 residues. The junction had 7 bases not matched to a gene; V was cut back by 4 bases and J by 6 bases. Per germline, CDR1 LNHNV and CDR2 YYDKDF (reference sequence). DNA for the CDR3: TGTGCCACCAGCATAAGGACTAGCGTGAGCGAGCAGTACTTC. Translation gives CATSIRTSVSEQYF.

There are many counts of this clone. The chain uses TRBV4-2 and TRBJ1-5, with 8 nucleotides matching TRBD1. There are 15 residues in the CDR3. Germline V lookup: CDR1 LGHNA, CDR2 YNFKEQ. V lost 0 bases to trimming and J lost 4 bases; unmatched junction nucleotides: 2. The CDR3 loop is CASSQETGVNQPQHF. The CDR3 bases are TGTGCCAGCAGCCAAGAGACAGGGGTTAATCAGCCCCAGCATTTT.

This chain uses TRBV12-5 with TRBJ1-1; D is unclear. The CDR3 sequence is 15 residues long. Trimming took off 0 bases at V and 5 bases at J, with 13 bases between the two ends. CDR1 is LGHNT and CDR2 is FRNRAP in the germline V gene. The CDR3 here is CASGLVLTPRTEAFF. The CDR3 DNA sequence: TGTGCTAGTGGTTTGGTACTAACCCCTAGGACTGAAGCTTTCTTT.

V usage is TRBV7-9 and J usage is TRBJ2-3, with D unclear. Per germline, CDR1 SEHNR and CDR2 FQNEAQ (reference sequence). This CDR3 contains 16 residues. With 2 bases removed from V and 3 bases from J, the gap between germline ends came to 15 bases. CDR3 loop: CASSLSGPMETDTQYF. For the CDR3, the DNA is TGTGCCAGCAGCTTATCCGGGCCAATGGAGACAGATACGCAGTATTTT.

This sequence joins TRBV6-1 and TRBJ1-6; the match to TRBD1 covers 9 bases. With V trimmed by 1 base and J by 10 bases, 2 bases remained unmatched. CDR3 length equals 14 residues. The V gene's germline CDR1 is MNHNS and CDR2 SASEGT. The CDR3 reads CASSEGTGASPLHF. In DNA form, the CDR3 reads TGTGCCAGCAGTGAAGGGACAGGGGCGTCACCCCTCCACTTT.

This clone showed up many times. The same CDR3 also results from other DNA sequences found in this sample. This chain links TRBV29-1 with TRBJ2-3; no clear D. The CDR3 totals 10 residues. The germline V gene has CDR1 SQVTM and CDR2 ANQGSEA. V was clipped by 8 bases and J by 2 bases, with 5 bases between them. CDR3 sequence (DNA): TGCAGCACAAACACAGATACGCAGTATTTT. This codes for CSTNTDTQYF.

This clone has just a few counts. The chain employs TRBV6-6 and TRBJ1-1; D not certain. This CDR3 comprises 14 residues. The germline CDR1 and CDR2 sequences are MNHNY and SVGAGI (reference sequence). Trimming removed 2 bases at V and 3 bases at J, with 10 bases between. CDR3 sequence reads: CASSYGEGHTEAFF. Here the CDR3 DNA reads TGTGCCAGCAGTTACGGGGAAGGGCACACTGAAGCTTTCTTT.

The chain carries TRBV29-1 and TRBJ2-1, with D tentatively TRBD2 (6 bases). V was pared by 8 bases and J by 5 bases, with 16 bases between. This CDR3 is 13 amino acids long. The germline V gene encodes CDR1 SQVTM and CDR2 ANQGSEA. The CDR3 DNA reads as TGCAGCCCCTGGGCGGGGAATAACAATGAGCAGTTCTTC. It codes for CSPWAGNNNEQFF.

This clone has only a few counts. The chain couples TRBV10-2 to TRBJ1-6; D unresolved. Germline lookup yields CDR1 WSHSY and CDR2 SAAADI. The CDR3 has 15 amino acids. The V end was cut by 7 bases, the J end by 5 bases, with 15 bases between. The CDR3 DNA reads TGCGCCAGCATCGCCCTGGTCGGGGATAATTCACCCCTCCACTTT. Translation gives CASIALVGDNSPLHF.

V usage is TRBV30 and J usage is TRBJ1-1; D is undetermined. Germline V CDR1 and CDR2: GTSNPN, SVGIG (reference sequence). CDR3 length equals 13 residues. V gave up 3 bases and J gave up 0 bases, with 8 bases separating them. The CDR3 DNA reads as TGTGCCTGGAGGCAGAAGATGAACACTGAAGCTTTCTTT. This translates into CAWRQKMNTEAFF.

The chain couples TRBV6-5 to TRBJ1-2; 7 bases line up with TRBD1. With 0 bases clipped from V and 8 bases from J, the junction kept 6 bases outside the gene matches. This CDR3 spans 14 amino acids. Germline values: CDR1 MNHEY, CDR2 SVGAGI. The CDR3 region has the DNA TGTGCCAGCAGTTACTCACGACAGGGTCAGGGCTACACCTTC. Amino acid sequence: CASSYSRQGQGYTF.

The chain couples TRBV13 to TRBJ2-3; no firm D call. Deletions cut 2 bases from V and 1 base from J, with 7 bases between. Germline assignment: CDR1 PRHDT and CDR2 FYEKMQ (reference sequence). The CDR3 sequence is 14 residues long. This CDR3 reads CASSLNSGTDTQYF. The CDR3 DNA reads as TGTGCCAGCAGCTTAAACAGCGGCACAGATACGCAGTATTTT.

The chain's CDR3 is CASSLGAGWSTEAFF. As DNA, the CDR3 is TGTGCCAGCAGCTTGGGTGCAGGGTGGAGCACTGAAGCTTTCTTT. V gene TRBV5-6 combines with J gene TRBJ1-1; perhaps TRBD1 as D (5 bases). The V end lost 0 bases, the J end lost 4 bases, and 13 bases lay between the germline ends. This CDR3 comprises 15 residues. Germline V gene sequence: CDR1 SGHDT, CDR2 YYEEEE.

J is TRBJ2-7 and V is TRBV7-9; TRBD1 is a possible D gene (5 bases). Germline CDR1 and CDR2: SEHNR and FQNEAQ (reference sequence). V was cut by 2 bases and J by 1 base, with 6 bases left in between. The CDR3 is 13 amino acids. The CDR3 reads CASSLPGSYEQYF. The CDR3 DNA sequence: TGTGCCAGCAGCTTACCAGGGTCCTACGAGCAGTACTTC. The complete variable domain, with remaining parts taken from reference TRBV7-9 and TRBJ2-7, reads DTGVSQNPRHKITKRGQNVTFRCDPISEHNRLYWYRQTLGQGPEFLTYFQNEAQLEKSRLLSDRFSAERPKGSFSTLEIQRTEQGDSAMYLCASSLPGSYEQYFGPGTRLTVT.

This clone has only a few counts. The chain uses TRBV18 and TRBJ2-7, with 10 bases aligning to TRBD1. The V gene end was trimmed by 6 bases and the J gene end by 4 bases; junction bases not matched to a gene: 6. Germline V gene lookup returns CDR1 KGHSH and CDR2 LQKENI. The CDR3 extends over 14 amino acids. The CDR3 reads CASSPGQGTYEQYF. The CDR3 DNA is TGTGCCAGCTCCCCGGGACAGGGGACGTACGAGCAGTACTTC.

The V gene is TRBV18, the J gene TRBJ2-1, with TRBD2 matching 9 bases. The CDR3 extends over 14 amino acids. V trimming: 2 bases; J trimming: 7 bases; junction bases outside the gene matches: 3. Germline assignment: CDR1 KGHSH and CDR2 LQKENI. The CDR3 is CASSPAGGQNEQFF. CDR3 sequence (DNA): TGTGCCAGCTCACCAGCGGGGGGGCAAAATGAGCAGTTCTTC.

This clone was observed a handful of times. The chain joins TRBV29-1 to TRBJ2-7; TRBD1 or TRBD2 may be the D gene (5 bases each). Germline V gene data show CDR1 as SQVTM and CDR2 as ANQGSEA. Trimming removed 1 base at V and 4 bases at J, with 11 bases between. There are 13 residues in the CDR3. The CDR3 spells CSVEVGTTYEQYF. CDR3 bases: TGCAGCGTTGAAGTAGGGACGACTTACGAGCAGTACTTC.

CDR3 sequence: CAISESGGRSQPQHF. CDR3 nucleotide sequence: TGTGCCATCAGTGAGTCCGGGGGACGAAGTCAGCCCCAGCATTTT. The gene calls are TRBV10-3 and TRBJ1-5; a possible D gene is TRBD1 (5 bases). Looked up from germline, CDR1 is ENHRY and CDR2 is SYGVKD. The CDR3 covers 15 residues. V dropped 0 bases and J dropped 6 bases, with 12 bases sitting between them.

This clone was counted a few times. The chain uses TRBV27 and TRBJ2-5, with TRBD1 matching over 10 bases. After removal of 5 bases from V and 1 base from J, the junction contained 4 bases not matched to a gene. Looked up from germline, CDR1 is MNHEY and CDR2 is SMNVEV (reference sequence). The CDR3 spans 15 residues. This CDR3 reads CASSLGQGGQETQYF. In DNA form, the CDR3 reads TGTGCCAGCAGTCTCGGACAGGGGGGCCAAGAGACCCAGTACTTC.

The genes are TRBV6-6 and TRBJ2-5; 8 bases align to TRBD2. J was trimmed by 0 bases and V by 0 bases; bases with no gene match: 3. CDR1 and CDR2 (germline): MNHNY, SVGAGI (reference sequence). CDR3 length: 16 residues. The CDR3 region has the DNA TGTGCCAGCAGTTACTCGGCGGGGGGCTACCAAGAGACCCAGTACTTC. Translation: CASSYSAGGYQETQYF.

A single count supports this clone. The rearrangement joins TRBV9 to TRBJ1-6, with 9 bases fitting TRBD1. V gave up 4 bases and J gave up 7 bases; unmatched junction bases: 3. Per the germline V gene, CDR1 is SGDLS and CDR2 is YYNGEE. The CDR3 is made up of 14 amino acids. The CDR3 region has the DNA TGTGCCAGCAGCACCGACAGGGGGAATTCACCCCTCCACTTT. Protein: CASSTDRGNSPLHF.